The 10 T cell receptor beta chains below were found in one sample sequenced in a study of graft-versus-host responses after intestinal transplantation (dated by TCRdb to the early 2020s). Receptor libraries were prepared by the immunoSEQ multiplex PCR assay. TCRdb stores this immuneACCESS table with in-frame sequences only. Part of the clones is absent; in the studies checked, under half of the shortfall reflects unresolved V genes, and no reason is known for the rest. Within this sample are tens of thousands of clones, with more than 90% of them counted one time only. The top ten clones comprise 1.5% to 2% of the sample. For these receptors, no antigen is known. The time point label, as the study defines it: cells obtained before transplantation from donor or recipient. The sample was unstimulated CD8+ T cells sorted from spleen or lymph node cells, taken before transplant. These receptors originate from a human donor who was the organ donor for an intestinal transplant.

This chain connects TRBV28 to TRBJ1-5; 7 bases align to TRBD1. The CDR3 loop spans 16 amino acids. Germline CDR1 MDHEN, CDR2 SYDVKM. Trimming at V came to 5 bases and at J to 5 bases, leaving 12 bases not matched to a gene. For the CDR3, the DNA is TGTGCCAGCAGTGAACCTCTAGACAGGGTGGATCAGCCCCAGCATTTT. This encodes CASSEPLDRVDQPQHF.

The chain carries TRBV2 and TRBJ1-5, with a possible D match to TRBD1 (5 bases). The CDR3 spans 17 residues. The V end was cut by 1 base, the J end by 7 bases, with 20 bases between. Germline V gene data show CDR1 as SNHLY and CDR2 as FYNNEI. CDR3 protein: CASSEVFITGGSQPQHF. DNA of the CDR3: TGTGCCAGCAGTGAAGTTTTCATCACCGGGGGTTCCCAGCCCCAGCATTTT.

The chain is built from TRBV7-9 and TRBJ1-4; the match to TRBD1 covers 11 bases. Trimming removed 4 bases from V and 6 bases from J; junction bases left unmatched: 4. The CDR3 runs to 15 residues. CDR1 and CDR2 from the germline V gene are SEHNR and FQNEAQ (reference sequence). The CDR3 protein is CASSYPGQGDEKLFF. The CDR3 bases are TGTGCCAGCAGCTATCCGGGACAGGGGGATGAAAAACTGTTTTTT.

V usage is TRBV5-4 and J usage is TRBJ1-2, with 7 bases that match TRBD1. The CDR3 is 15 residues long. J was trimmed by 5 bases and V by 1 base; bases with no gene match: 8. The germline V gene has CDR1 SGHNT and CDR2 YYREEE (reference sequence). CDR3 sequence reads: CASSLLGGDLYGYTF. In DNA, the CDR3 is TGTGCCAGCAGCTTGCTAGGGGGCGACCTTTATGGCTACACCTTC.

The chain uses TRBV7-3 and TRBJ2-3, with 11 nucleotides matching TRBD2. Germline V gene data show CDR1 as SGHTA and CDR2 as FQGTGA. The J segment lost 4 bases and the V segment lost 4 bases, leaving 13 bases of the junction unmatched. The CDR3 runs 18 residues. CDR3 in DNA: TGTGCCAGCAGCTCCCCCATAGCGGGAGGGCCGGGCTCAGATACGCAGTATTTT. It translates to CASSSPIAGGPGSDTQYF. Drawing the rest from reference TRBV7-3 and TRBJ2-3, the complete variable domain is GAGVSQTPSNKVTEKGKYVELRCDPISGHTALYWYRQSLGQGPEFLIYFQGTGAADDSGLPNDRFFAVRPEGSVSTLKIQRTERGDSAVYLCASSSPIAGGPGSDTQYFGPGTRLTVL.

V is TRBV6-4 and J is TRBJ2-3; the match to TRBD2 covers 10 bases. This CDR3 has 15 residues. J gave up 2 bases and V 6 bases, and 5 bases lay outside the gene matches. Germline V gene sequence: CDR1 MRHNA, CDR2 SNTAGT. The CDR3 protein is CASRAGTSDTDTQYF. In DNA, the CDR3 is TGTGCCAGCAGAGCCGGGACTAGCGACACAGATACGCAGTATTTT.

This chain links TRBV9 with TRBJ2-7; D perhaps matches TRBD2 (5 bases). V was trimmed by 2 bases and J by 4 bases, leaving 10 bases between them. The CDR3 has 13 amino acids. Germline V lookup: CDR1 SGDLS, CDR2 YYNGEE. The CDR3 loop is CASSVGDYYEQYF. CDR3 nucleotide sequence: TGTGCCAGCAGCGTTGGAGACTATTACGAGCAGTACTTC.

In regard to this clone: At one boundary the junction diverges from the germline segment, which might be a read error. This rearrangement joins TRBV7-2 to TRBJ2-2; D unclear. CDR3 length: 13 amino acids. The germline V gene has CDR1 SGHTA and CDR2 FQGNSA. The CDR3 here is CASSLVLAGELFF. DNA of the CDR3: TGTGCCAGCAGTTTAGTCCTCGCCGGGGAGCTGTTTTTT.

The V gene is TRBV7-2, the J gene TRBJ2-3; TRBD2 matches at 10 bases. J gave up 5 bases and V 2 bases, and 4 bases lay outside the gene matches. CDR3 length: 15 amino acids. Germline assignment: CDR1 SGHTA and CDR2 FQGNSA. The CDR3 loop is CASSLSGRAVDTQYF. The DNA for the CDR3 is TGTGCCAGCAGCTTAAGCGGGAGGGCCGTAGATACGCAGTATTTT. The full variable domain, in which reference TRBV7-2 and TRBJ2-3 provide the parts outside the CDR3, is GAGVSQSPSNKVTEKGKDVELRCDPISGHTALYWYRQSLGQGLEFLIYFQGNSAPDKSGLPSDRFSAERTGGSVSTLTIQRTQQEDSAVYLCASSLSGRAVDTQYFGPGTRLTVL.

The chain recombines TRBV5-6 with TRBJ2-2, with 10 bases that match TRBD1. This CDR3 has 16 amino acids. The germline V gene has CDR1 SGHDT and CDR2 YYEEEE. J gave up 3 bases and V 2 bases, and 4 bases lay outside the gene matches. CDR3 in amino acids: CASSFEGQGYTGELFF. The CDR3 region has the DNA TGTGCCAGCAGCTTTGAGGGACAGGGGTACACCGGGGAGCTGTTTTTT.